This T cell receptor beta chain comes out of a study of control samples from healthy donors and cancer patients. The protocol was immunoSEQ multiplex PCR, while the TCRdb copy is restricted to in-frame clones and leaves out a portion. The sample includes around 100,000 clones, roughly 87% of them seen just once. The V gene lost 4 bases and the J gene lost 3 bases, with 13 bases spanning the gap. Per the germline V gene, CDR1 is SGDLS and CDR2 is YYNGEE. The length of the CDR3 is 15 residues. The source of this sequence is a woman aged 50 to 60 in good health. The rearrangement links TRBV9 to TRBJ2-2; a weak D match, TRBD2 (6 bases). Sample: blood. The DNA for the CDR3 is TGTGCCAGCAGCCCCCTTCCTAGCGACACCGGGGAGCTGTTTTTT. Residues: CASSPLPSDTGELFF.